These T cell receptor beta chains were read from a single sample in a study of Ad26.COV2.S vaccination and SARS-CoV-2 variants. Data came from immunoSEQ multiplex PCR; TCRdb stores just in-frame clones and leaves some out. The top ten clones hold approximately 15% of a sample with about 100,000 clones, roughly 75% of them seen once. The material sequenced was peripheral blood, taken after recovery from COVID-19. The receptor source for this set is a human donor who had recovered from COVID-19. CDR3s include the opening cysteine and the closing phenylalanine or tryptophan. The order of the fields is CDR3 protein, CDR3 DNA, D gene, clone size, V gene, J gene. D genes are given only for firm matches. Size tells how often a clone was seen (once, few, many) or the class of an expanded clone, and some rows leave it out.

cdr3_aa: CASSLGRVTGELFF; cdr3_nt: TGTGCCAGCAGCTTAGGGAGGGTTACCGGGGAGCTGTTTTTT; d_call: -; clone_size: -; v_call: TRBV7-2; j_call: TRBJ2-2
cdr3_aa: CASTWLGGLDTGELFF; cdr3_nt: TGTGCCAGCACCTGGCTGGGGGGGCTAGACACCGGGGAGCTGTTTTTT; d_call: -; clone_size: once; v_call: TRBV5-5; j_call: TRBJ2-2
cdr3_aa: CATSRDQLEANYGYTF; cdr3_nt: TGTGCCACCAGCAGAGATCAGTTGGAAGCTAACTATGGCTACACCTTC; d_call: -; clone_size: -; v_call: TRBV15; j_call: TRBJ1-2
cdr3_aa: CASSLIGAVETQYF; cdr3_nt: TGTGCCAGCAGCCTGATCGGGGCCGTTGAGACCCAGTACTTC; d_call: -; clone_size: -; v_call: TRBV5-4; j_call: TRBJ2-5
cdr3_aa: CASSLAGQFNGYTF; cdr3_nt: TGTGCCAGCAGCTTAGCCGGCCAGTTCAATGGCTACACCTTC; d_call: -; clone_size: once; v_call: TRBV11-2; j_call: TRBJ1-2
cdr3_aa: CASSSRLAGVETQYF; cdr3_nt: TGTGCCAGCAGCTCCCGACTAGCGGGGGTTGAGACCCAGTACTTC; d_call: TRBD2; clone_size: -; v_call: TRBV11-2; j_call: TRBJ2-5
cdr3_aa: CASRRSPRSGANVLTF; cdr3_nt: TGTGCCAGCAGACGCTCTCCTCGTTCCGGGGCCAACGTCCTGACTTTC; d_call: -; clone_size: -; v_call: TRBV5-6; j_call: TRBJ2-6
cdr3_aa: CASSEGQFEEKLFF; cdr3_nt: TGCGCCAGCAGTGAGGGACAGTTTGAAGAAAAACTGTTTTTT; d_call: -; clone_size: -; v_call: TRBV10-2; j_call: TRBJ1-4
cdr3_aa: CASSLNQGSGNTIYF; cdr3_nt: TGCGCCAGCAGCTTAAACCAGGGCTCTGGAAACACCATATATTTT; d_call: -; clone_size: -; v_call: TRBV5-1; j_call: TRBJ1-3
cdr3_aa: CACKGTTRNSYNEQFF; cdr3_nt: TGTGCTTGCAAGGGGACTACTCGGAACTCCTACAATGAGCAGTTCTTC; d_call: TRBD2; clone_size: -; v_call: TRBV28; j_call: TRBJ2-1
cdr3_aa: CASSFHNEQFF; cdr3_nt: TGTGCCAGCAGCTTCCACAATGAGCAGTTCTTC; d_call: -; clone_size: -; v_call: TRBV11-2; j_call: TRBJ2-1
cdr3_aa: CSAGKVGQGVGGELFF; cdr3_nt: TGCAGCGCGGGGAAGGTGGGACAGGGAGTCGGCGGGGAGCTGTTTTTT; d_call: TRBD1; clone_size: -; v_call: TRBV29-1; j_call: TRBJ2-2
cdr3_aa: CASSLNYEQYF; cdr3_nt: TGTGCCAGCAGCCTTAACTACGAGCAGTACTTC; d_call: -; clone_size: -; v_call: TRBV5-6; j_call: TRBJ2-7
cdr3_aa: CASSVLNQGDEQFF; cdr3_nt: TGTGCCAGCAGCGTACTGAACCAGGGGGATGAGCAGTTCTTC; d_call: TRBD1; clone_size: once; v_call: TRBV9; j_call: TRBJ2-1
cdr3_aa: CASSDSPSYEQYF; cdr3_nt: TGTGCCAGTTCGGACAGTCCTTCCTACGAGCAGTACTTC; d_call: -; clone_size: -; v_call: TRBV19; j_call: TRBJ2-7
cdr3_aa: CASSQGNTGELFF; cdr3_nt: TGTGCCAGCAGCCAGGGGAACACCGGGGAGCTGTTTTTT; d_call: -; clone_size: -; v_call: TRBV3-1/TRBV3-2; j_call: TRBJ2-2
cdr3_aa: CSVGNRVGEQYF; cdr3_nt: TGCAGCGTTGGAAACAGGGTGGGAGAGCAGTACTTC; d_call: -; clone_size: once; v_call: TRBV29-1; j_call: TRBJ2-7
cdr3_aa: CASRPFGQGYGYTF; cdr3_nt: TGTGCCAGCAGACCTTTTGGTCAGGGGTATGGCTACACCTTC; d_call: -; clone_size: -; v_call: TRBV5-4; j_call: TRBJ1-2
cdr3_aa: CASKGLRGMEQYF; cdr3_nt: TGTGCCAGCAAGGGCTTGAGGGGGATGGAGCAGTACTTC; d_call: -; clone_size: once; v_call: TRBV6-5; j_call: TRBJ2-7
cdr3_aa: CASSEVVGEQYF; cdr3_nt: TGTGCCAGCAGTGAAGTGGTGGGCGAGCAGTACTTC; d_call: -; clone_size: few; v_call: TRBV2; j_call: TRBJ2-7
cdr3_aa: CASRRDSTEAFF; cdr3_nt: TGTGCCAGCAGGCGGGATAGCACTGAAGCTTTCTTT; d_call: -; clone_size: -; v_call: TRBV6-6; j_call: TRBJ1-1
cdr3_aa: CAWMPTGGVETQYF; cdr3_nt: TGTGCCTGGATGCCCACGGGGGGTGTAGAGACCCAGTACTTC; d_call: TRBD2; clone_size: -; v_call: TRBV30; j_call: TRBJ2-5
cdr3_aa: CASSRLGGSGGRSGNTIYF; cdr3_nt: TGCGCCAGCAGCCGGCTCGGAGGATCCGGGGGGCGATCTGGAAACACCATATATTTT; d_call: -; clone_size: -; v_call: TRBV4-1; j_call: TRBJ1-3
cdr3_aa: CASSLPGGLEQETQYF; cdr3_nt: TGTGCCAGCAGCCTCCCTGGGGGGCTGGAACAAGAGACCCAGTACTTC; d_call: -; clone_size: -; v_call: TRBV3-1/TRBV3-2; j_call: TRBJ2-5
cdr3_aa: CASSHTTYSSGGARDTQYF; cdr3_nt: TGTGCCAGCAGTCACACAACTTACTCGAGCGGGGGGGCGAGAGATACGCAGTATTTT; d_call: TRBD2; clone_size: -; v_call: TRBV28; j_call: TRBJ2-3
cdr3_aa: CASSRGQGAYNEQFF; cdr3_nt: TGCGCCAGCAGCCGGGGACAGGGGGCCTACAATGAGCAGTTCTTC; d_call: TRBD1; clone_size: -; v_call: TRBV5-1; j_call: TRBJ2-1
cdr3_aa: CASSEGLAGGPAYEQYF; cdr3_nt: TGTGCCAGCAGTGAAGGTCTAGCGGGGGGTCCAGCCTACGAGCAGTACTTC; d_call: TRBD2; clone_size: -; v_call: TRBV6-1; j_call: TRBJ2-7
cdr3_aa: CASTPTRQETQYF; cdr3_nt: TGTGCCAGCACCCCCACGAGACAAGAGACCCAGTACTTC; d_call: -; clone_size: once; v_call: TRBV2; j_call: TRBJ2-5
cdr3_aa: CASSSNLGNTEAFF; cdr3_nt: TGCGCCAGCAGCTCGAACCTCGGGAACACTGAAGCTTTCTTT; d_call: -; clone_size: -; v_call: TRBV5-1; j_call: TRBJ1-1